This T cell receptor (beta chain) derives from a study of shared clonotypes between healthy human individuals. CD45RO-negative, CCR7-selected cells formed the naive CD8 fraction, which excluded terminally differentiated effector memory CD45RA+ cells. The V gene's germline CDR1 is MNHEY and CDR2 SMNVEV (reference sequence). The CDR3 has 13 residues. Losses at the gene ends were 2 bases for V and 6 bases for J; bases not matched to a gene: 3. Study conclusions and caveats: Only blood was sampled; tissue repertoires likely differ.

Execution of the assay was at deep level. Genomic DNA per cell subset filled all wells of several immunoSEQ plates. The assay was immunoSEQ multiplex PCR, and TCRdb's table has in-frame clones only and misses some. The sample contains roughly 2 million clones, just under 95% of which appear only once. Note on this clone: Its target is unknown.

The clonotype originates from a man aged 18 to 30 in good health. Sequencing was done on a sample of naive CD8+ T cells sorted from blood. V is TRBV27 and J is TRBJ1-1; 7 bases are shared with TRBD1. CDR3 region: CASSLDRAAEAFF. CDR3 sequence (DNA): TGTGCCAGCAGTTTAGACAGGGCGGCTGAAGCTTTCTTT.